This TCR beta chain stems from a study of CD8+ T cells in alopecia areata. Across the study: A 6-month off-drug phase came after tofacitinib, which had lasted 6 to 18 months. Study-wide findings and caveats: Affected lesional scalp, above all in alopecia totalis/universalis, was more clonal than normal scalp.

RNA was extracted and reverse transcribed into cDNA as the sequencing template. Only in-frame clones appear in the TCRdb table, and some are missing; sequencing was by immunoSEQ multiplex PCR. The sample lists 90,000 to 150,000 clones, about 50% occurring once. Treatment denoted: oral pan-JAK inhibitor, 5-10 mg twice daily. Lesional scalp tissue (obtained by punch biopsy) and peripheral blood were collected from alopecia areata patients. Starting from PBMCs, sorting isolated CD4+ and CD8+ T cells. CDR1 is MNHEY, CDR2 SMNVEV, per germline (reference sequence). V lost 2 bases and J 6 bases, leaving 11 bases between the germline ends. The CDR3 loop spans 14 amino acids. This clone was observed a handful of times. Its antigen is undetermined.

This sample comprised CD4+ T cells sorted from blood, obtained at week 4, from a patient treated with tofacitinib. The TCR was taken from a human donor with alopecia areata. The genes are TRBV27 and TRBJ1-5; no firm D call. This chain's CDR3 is CASSLAGVRQPQHF. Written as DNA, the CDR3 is TGTGCCAGCAGTTTAGCGGGAGTGCGTCAGCCCCAGCATTTT.